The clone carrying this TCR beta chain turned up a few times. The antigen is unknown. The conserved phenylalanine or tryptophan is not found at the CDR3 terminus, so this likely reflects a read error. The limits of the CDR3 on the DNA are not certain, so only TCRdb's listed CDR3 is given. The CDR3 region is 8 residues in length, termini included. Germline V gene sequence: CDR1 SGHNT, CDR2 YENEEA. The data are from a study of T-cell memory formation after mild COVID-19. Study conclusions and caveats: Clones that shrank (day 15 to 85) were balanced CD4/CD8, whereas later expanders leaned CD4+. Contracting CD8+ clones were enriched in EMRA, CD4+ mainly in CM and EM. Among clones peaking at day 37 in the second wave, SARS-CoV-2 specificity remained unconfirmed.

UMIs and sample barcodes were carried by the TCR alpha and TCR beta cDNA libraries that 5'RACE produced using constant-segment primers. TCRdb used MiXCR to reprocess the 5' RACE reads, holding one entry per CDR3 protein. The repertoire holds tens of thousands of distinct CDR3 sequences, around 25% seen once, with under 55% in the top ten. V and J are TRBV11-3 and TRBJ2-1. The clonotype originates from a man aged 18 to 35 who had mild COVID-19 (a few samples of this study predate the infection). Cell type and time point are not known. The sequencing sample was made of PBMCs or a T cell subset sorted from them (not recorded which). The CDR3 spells CASSLRVI.